The clone carrying this TCR beta chain was counted at least ten times. Its antigen is unidentified. This CDR3 is built from 12 residues. V was cut by 6 bases and J by 8 bases, with 13 bases left in between. Per germline, CDR1 MNHNS and CDR2 SASEGT. The data were taken from a study of Graves' ophthalmopathy and Graves' hyperthyroidism. Stable hyperthyroidism referred to disease that showed no ophthalmopathy within 18 months of follow-up. Only newly diagnosed hyperthyroidism patients aged 18 to 65, with under 2 months' duration, were enrolled. Diagnosis used clinical symptoms, serum thyroxine, TRAb, thyroid ultrasound and orbital computed tomography. General study points: Thyroid clonotypes that were expanded above 0.001 frequency mostly also appeared in blood.

As the template, RNA transcripts were used to amplify TCR beta CDR3 regions. The authors performed first-round RT-PCR with HTBI primers and then a second-round multiplex PCR. TCRdb reprocessed the multiplex PCR reads with MiXCR, giving one entry per CDR3 protein. Found here are about 380,000 distinct CDR3 sequences, 15% to 17% of them singletons; the top ten hold 7%. The gene calls are TRBV6-1 and TRBJ1-2; no reliable D call. This clonotype was obtained from a woman aged 18-29 years with stable Graves' hyperthyroidism. Sequencing input: peripheral blood. The DNA of the CDR3 is TGTGCCAGCAGGGGAACAGAGAGAGGCTACACCTTC. Its translation is CASRGTERGYTF.